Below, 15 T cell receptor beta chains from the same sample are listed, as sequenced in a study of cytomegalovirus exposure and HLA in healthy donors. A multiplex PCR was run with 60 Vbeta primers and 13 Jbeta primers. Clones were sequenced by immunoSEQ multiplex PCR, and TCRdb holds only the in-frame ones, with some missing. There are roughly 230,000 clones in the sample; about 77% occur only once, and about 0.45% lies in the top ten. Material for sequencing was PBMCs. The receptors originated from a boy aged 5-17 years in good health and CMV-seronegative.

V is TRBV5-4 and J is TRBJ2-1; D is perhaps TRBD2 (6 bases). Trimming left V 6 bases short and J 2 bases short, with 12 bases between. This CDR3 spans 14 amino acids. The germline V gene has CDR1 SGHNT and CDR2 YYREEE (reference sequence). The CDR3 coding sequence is TGTGCCAGCAATGAGGGGAGGACCTACAATGAGCAGTTCTTC. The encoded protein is CASNEGRTYNEQFF. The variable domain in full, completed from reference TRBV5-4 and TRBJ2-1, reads ETGVTQSPTHLIKTRGQQVTLRCSSQSGHNTVSWYQQALGQGPQFIFQYYREEENGRGNFPPRFSGLQFPNYSSELNVNALELDDSALYLCASNEGRTYNEQFFGPGTRLTVL.

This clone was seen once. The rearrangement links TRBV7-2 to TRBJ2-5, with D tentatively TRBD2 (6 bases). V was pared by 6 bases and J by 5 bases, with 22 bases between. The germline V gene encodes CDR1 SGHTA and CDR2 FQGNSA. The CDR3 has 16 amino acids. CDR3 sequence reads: CASSPRAGLGLETQYF. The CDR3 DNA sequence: TGTGCCAGCAGTCCGCGGGCGGGACTGGGGTTGGAGACCCAGTACTTC.

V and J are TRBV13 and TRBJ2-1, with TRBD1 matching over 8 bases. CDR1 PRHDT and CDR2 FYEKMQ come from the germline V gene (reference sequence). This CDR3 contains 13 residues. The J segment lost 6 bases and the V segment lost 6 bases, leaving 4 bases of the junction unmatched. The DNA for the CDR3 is TGTGCCAGCAGTCAGACAGGGGTCAATGAGCAGTTCTTC. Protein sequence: CASSQTGVNEQFF.

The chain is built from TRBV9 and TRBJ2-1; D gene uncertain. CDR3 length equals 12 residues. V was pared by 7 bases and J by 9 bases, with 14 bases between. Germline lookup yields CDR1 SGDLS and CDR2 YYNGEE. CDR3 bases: TGTGCCAGCGCATACCCACGCGGTGAGCAGTTCTTC. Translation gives CASAYPRGEQFF.

This CDR3 reads CASSLDPWLPETQYF. DNA for the CDR3: TGTGCCAGCAGCTTGGACCCGTGGCTGCCGGAGACCCAGTACTTC. J is TRBJ2-5 and V is TRBV5-4; no reliable D call. V was clipped by 0 bases and J by 5 bases, with 14 bases between them. Germline-derived CDR1 and CDR2 are SGHNT and YYREEE (reference sequence). The CDR3 sequence is 15 residues long.

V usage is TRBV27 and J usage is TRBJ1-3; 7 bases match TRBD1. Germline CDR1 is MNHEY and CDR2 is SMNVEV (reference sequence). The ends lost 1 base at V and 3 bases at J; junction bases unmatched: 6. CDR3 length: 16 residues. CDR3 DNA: TGTGCCAGCAGTTTATTCGGCAGGGGGTATGGAAACACCATATATTTT. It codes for CASSLFGRGYGNTIYF.

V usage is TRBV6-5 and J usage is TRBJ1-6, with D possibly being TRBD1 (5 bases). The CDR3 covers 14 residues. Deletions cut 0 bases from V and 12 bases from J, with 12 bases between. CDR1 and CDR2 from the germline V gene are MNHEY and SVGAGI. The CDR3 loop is CASSYSGDWVPLHF. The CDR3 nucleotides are TGTGCCAGCAGTTACTCAGGGGACTGGGTACCCCTCCACTTT.

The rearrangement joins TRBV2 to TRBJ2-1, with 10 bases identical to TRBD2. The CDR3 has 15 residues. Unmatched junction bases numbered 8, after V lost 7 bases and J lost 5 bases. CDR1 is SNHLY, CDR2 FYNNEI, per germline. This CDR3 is CASKQLAGSDNEQFF. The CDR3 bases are TGTGCCAGCAAACAACTAGCGGGATCTGACAATGAGCAGTTCTTC.

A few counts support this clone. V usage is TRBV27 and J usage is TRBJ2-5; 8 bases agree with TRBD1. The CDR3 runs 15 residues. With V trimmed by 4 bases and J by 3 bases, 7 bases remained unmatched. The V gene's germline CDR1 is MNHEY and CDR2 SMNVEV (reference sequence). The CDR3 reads CASSSRGRGKETQYF. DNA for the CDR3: TGTGCCAGCAGTTCCAGGGGGCGAGGGAAAGAGACCCAGTACTTC.

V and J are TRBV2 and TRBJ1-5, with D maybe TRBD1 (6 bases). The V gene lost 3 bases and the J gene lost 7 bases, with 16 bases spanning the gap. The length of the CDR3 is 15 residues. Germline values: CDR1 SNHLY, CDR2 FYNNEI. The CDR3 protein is CASSDAAGGWQPQHF. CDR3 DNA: TGTGCCAGCAGTGACGCGGCGGGGGGCTGGCAGCCCCAGCATTTT.

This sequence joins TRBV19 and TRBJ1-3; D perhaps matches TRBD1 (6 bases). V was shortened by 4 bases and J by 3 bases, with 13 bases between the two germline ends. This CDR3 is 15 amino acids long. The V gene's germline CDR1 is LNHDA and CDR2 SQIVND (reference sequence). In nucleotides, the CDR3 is TGTGCCAGTAGTAATCGGGGGGCGCTTGGAAACACCATATATTTT. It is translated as CASSNRGALGNTIYF.

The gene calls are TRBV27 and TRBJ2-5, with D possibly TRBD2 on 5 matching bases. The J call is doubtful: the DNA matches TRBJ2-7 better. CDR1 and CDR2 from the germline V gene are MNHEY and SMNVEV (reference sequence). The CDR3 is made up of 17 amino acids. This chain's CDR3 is CASSLREGLYYFYEQYF. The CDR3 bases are TGTGCCAGCAGTTTACGTGAGGGTTTATACTACTTCTACGAGCAGTACTTC.

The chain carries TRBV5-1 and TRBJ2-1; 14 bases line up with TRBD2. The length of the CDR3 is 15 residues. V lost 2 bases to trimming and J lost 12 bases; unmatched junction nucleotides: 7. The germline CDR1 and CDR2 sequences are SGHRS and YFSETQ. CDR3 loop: CASSLTGLAGAGQFF. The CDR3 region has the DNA TGCGCCAGCAGCTTAACGGGACTAGCGGGAGCGGGGCAGTTCTTC.

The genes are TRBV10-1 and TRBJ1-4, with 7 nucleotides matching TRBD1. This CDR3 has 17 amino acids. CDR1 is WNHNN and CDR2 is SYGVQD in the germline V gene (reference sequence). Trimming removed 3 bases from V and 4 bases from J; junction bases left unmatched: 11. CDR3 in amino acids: CASSDMGQWLNNEKLFF. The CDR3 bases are TGCGCCAGCAGTGATATGGGACAGTGGCTTAATAATGAAAAACTGTTTTTT.

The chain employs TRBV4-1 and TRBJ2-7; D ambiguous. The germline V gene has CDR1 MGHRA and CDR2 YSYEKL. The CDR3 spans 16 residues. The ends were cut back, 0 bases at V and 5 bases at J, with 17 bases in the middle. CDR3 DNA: TGCGCCAGCAGCCAAGAGGTCCAGTATTTGTCACACGAGCAGTACTTC. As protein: CASSQEVQYLSHEQYF.